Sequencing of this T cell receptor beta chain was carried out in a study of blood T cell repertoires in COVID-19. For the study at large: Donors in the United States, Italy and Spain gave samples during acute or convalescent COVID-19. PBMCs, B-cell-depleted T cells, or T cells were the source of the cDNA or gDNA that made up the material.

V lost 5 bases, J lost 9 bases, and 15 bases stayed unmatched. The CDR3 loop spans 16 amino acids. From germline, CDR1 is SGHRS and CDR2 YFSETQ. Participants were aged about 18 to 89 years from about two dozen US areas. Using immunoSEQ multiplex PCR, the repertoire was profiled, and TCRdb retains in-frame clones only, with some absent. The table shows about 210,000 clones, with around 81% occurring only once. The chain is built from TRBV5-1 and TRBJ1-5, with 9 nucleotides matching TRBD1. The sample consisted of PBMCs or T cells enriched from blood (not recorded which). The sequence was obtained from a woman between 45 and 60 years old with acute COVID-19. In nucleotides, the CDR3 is TGCGCCAGCAGTACCGGGACAGGGTTATTTCCTTGGCCCCAGCATTTT. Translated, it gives CASSTGTGLFPWPQHF.